This TCR delta chain was recorded in a study of γδ T cells in repeated Plasmodium falciparum infection. Gammadelta T cells were flow-sorted from PBMC into Vgamma9/Vdelta2+ and Vdelta2-negative populations for bulk analysis. The CDR3 extends over 19 amino acids. V trimming: 2 bases; J trimming: 1 base; junction bases outside the gene matches: 16. The germline gives CDR1 TSWWSYY, CDR2 QGS. This clone has a count of ten or more. TCRdb re-processed the multiplex PCR reads via CATT. The profile shows around 50,000 delta-chain clones, roughly 2% of them singletons. What was sequenced was gamma-delta T cells from blood. The sequence derives from a pool of human donors (malaria-infected and uninfected, not separated). This chain links TRDV1 with TRDJ1; TRDD3 matches 7 bases. CDR3 sequence: CALGEIRGWPGIVTDKLIF. The CDR3 DNA sequence: TGTGCTCTTGGGGAAATTAGAGGTTGGCCGGGGATAGTCACCGATAAACTCATCTTT.